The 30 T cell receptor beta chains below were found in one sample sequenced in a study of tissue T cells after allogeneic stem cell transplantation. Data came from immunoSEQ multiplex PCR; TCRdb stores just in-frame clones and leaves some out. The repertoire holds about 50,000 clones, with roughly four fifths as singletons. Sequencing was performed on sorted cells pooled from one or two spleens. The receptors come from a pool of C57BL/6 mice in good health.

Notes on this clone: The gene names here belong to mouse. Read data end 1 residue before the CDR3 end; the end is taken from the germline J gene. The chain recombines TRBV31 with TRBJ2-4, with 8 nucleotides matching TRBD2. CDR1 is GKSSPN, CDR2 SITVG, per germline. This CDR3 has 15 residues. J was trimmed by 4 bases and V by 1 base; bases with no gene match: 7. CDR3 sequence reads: CAWSPGLAGENTLYF. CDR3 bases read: TGTGCCTGGAGTCCGGGACTGGCAGGGGAAAACACCTTGTAC.

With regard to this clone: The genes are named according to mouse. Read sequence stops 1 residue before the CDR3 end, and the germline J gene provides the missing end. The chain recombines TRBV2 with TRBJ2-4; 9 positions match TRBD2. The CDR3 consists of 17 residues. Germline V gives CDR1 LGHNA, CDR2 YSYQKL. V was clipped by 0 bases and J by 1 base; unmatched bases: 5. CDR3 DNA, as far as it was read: TGTGCCAGCAGCCAAGAAAGGAGACTGGGGGGTCAAAACACCTTGTAC. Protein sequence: CASSQERRLGGQNTLY. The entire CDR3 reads CASSQERRLGGQNTLYF.

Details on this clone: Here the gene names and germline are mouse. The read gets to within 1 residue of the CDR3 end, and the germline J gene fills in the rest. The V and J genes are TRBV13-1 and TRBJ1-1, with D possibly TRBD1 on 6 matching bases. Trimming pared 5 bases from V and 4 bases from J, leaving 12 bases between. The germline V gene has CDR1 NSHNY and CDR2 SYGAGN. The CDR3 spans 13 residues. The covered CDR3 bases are TGTGCCAGCAGCCCAGGGGTAATCACAGAAGTCTTC. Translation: CASSPGVITEVF. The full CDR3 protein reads CASSPGVITEVFF.

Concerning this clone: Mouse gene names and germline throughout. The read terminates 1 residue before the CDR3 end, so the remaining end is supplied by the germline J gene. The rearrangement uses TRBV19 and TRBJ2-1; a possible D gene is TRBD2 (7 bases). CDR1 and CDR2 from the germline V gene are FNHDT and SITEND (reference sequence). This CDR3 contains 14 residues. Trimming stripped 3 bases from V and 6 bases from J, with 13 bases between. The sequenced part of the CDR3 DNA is TGTGCCAGCAGTACCCTGGGGGCGGGTGCTGAGCAGTTC. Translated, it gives CASSTLGAGAEQF. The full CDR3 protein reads CASSTLGAGAEQFF.

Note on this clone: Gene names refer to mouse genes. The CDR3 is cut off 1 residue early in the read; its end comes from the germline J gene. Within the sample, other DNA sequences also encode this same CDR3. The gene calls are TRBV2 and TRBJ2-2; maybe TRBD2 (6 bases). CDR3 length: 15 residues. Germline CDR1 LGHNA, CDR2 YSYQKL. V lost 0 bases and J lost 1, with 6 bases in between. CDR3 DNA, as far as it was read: TGTGCCAGCAGCCAAGATGGGGGAAACACCGGGCAGCTCTAC. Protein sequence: CASSQDGGNTGQLY. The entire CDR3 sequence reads CASSQDGGNTGQLYF.

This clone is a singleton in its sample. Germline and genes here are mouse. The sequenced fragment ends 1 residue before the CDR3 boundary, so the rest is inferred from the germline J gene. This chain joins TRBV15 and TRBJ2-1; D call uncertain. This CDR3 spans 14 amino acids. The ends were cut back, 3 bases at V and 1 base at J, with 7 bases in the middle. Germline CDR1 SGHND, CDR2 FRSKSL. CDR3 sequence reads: CASSLIRNYAEQFF. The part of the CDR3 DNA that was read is TGTGCCAGCAGTTTGATCAGAAACTATGCTGAGCAGTTC.

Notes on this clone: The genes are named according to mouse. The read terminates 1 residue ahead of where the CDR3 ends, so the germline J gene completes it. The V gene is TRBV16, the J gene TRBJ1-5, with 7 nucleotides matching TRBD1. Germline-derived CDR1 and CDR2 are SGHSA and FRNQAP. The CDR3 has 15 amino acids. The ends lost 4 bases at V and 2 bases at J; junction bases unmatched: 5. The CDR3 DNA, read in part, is TGTGCAAGCAGCTCACAGGGGACTGACAACCAGGCTCCGCTT. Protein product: CASSSQGTDNQAPL. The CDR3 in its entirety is CASSSQGTDNQAPLF.

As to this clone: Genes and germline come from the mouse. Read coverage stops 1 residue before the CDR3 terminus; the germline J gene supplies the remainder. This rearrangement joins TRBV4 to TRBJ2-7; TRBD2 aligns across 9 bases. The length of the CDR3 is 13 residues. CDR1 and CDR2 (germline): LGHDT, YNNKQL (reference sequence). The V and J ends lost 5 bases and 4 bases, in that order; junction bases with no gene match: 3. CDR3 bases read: TGTGCCAGCAGCCCTGGGGGGGGTTATGAACAGTAC. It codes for CASSPGGGYEQY. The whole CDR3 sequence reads CASSPGGGYEQYF.

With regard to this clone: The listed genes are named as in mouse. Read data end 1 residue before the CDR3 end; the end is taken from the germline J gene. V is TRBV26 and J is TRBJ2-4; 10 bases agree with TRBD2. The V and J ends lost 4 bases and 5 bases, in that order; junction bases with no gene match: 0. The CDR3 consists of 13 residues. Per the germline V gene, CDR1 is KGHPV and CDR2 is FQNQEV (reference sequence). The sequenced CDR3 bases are TGTGCCAGCAGTCGGACTGGGGGAAACACCTTGTAC. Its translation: CASSRTGGNTLY. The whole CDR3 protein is CASSRTGGNTLYF.

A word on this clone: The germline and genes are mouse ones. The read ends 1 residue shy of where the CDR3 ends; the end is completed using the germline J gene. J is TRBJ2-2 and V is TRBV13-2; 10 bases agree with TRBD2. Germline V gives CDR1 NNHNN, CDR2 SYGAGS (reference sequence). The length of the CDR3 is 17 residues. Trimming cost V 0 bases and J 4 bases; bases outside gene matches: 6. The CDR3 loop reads CASGDAWGGAGTGQLYF. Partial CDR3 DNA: TGTGCCAGCGGTGATGCCTGGGGGGGCGCGGGCACCGGGCAGCTCTAC.

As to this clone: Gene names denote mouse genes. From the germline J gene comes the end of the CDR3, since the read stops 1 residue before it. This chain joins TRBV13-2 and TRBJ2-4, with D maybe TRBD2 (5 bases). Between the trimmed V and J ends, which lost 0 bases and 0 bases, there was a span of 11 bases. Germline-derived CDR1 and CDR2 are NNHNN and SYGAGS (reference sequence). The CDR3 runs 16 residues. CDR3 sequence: CASGDARLGSQNTLYF. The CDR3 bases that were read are TGTGCCAGCGGTGATGCACGTCTGGGTAGTCAAAACACCTTGTAC.

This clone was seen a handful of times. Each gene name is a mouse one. Incomplete CDR3 DNA: TGTGCCAGCAGTCTGAGGGACAGCAATACGCTCTAT. Amino acid sequence: CASSLRDSNTLY. The full CDR3 sequence reads CASSLRDSNTLYF. The V call is TRBV26, the J call TRBJ1-3; TRBD1 matches 7 bases. Read data end 1 residue before the CDR3 end; the end is taken from the germline J gene. This CDR3 has 13 residues. With V trimmed by 2 bases and J by 7 bases, 2 bases remained unmatched. Germline V lookup: CDR1 KGHPV, CDR2 FQNQEV (reference sequence).

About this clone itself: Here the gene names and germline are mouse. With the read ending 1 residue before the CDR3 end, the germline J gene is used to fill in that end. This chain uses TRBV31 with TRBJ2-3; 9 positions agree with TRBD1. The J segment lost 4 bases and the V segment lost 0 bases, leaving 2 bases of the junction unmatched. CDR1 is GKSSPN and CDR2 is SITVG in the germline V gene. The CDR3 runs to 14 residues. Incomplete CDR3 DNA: TGTGCCTGGAGTCTACAGGGGGCGTCAGAAACGCTGTAT. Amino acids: CAWSLQGASETLY. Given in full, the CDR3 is CAWSLQGASETLYF.

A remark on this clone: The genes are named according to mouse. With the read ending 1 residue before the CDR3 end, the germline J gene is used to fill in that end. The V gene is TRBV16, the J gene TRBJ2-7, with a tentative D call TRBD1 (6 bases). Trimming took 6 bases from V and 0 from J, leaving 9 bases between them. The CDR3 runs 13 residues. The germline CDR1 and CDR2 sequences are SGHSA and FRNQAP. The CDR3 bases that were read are TGTGCAAGCAGTCGGGACAACTCCTATGAACAGTAC. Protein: CASSRDNSYEQY. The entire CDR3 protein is CASSRDNSYEQYF.

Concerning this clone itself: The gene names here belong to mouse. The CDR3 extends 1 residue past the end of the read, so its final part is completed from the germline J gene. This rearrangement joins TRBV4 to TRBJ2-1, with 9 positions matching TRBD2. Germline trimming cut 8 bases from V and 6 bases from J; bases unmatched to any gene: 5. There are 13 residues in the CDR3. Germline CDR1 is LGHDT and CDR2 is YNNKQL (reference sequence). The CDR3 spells CASERTGVAEQFF. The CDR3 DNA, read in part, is TGTGCCAGCGAGAGGACTGGGGTTGCTGAGCAGTTC.

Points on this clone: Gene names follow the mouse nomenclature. The CDR3 region is CASSLDRGREQYF. The CDR3 DNA, read in part, is TGTGCCAGCAGCTTAGACAGGGGGCGCGAACAGTAC. V usage is TRBV3 and J usage is TRBJ2-7; 9 nucleotides align to TRBD1. The CDR3 end falls 1 residue outside the read, so it is completed with the germline J gene. Germline values: CDR1 SNHLY, CDR2 FYNGKV (reference sequence). The CDR3 runs to 13 residues. J gave up 7 bases and V 1 base, and 2 bases lay outside the gene matches.

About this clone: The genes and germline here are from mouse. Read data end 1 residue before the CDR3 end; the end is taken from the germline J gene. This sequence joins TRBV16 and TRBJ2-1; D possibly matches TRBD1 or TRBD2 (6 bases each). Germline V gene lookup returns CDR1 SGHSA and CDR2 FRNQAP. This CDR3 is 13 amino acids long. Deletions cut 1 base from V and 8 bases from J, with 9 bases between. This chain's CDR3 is CASSLGGRSEQFF. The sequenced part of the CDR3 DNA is TGTGCAAGCAGCTTAGGGGGGCGGTCTGAGCAGTTC.

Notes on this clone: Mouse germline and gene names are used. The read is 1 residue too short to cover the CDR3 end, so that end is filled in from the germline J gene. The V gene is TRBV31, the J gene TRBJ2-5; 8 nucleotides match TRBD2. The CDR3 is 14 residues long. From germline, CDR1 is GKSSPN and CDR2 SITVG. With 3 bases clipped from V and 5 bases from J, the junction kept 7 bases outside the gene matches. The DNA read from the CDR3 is TGTGCCTGGAGAGGGGGGGCGCAAGGAGACACCCAGTAC. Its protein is CAWRGGAQGDTQY. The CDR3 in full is CAWRGGAQGDTQYF.

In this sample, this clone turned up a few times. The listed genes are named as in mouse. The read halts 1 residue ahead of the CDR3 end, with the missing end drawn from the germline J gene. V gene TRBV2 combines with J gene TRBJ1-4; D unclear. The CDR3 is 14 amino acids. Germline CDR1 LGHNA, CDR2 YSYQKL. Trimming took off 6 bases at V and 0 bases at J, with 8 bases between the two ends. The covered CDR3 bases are TGTGCCAGCAGAGGCAAACTTTCCAACGAAAGATTATTT. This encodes CASRGKLSNERLF. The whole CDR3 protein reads CASRGKLSNERLFF.

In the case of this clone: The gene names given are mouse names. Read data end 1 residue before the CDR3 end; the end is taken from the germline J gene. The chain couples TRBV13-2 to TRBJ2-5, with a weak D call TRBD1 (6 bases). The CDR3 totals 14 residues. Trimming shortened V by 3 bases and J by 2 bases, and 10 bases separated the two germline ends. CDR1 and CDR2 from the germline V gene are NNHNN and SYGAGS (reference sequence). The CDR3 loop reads CASGGRTVQDTQYF. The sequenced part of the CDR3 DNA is TGTGCCAGCGGTGGGAGGACAGTCCAAGACACCCAGTAC.

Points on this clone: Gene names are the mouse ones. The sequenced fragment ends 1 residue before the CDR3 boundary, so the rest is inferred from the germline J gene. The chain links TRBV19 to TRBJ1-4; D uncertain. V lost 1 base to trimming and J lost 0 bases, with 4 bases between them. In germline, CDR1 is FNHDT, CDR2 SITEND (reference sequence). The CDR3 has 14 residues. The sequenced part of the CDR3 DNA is TGTGCCAGCAGTATACCAATTTCCAACGAAAGATTATTT. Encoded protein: CASSIPISNERLF. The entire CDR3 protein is CASSIPISNERLFF.

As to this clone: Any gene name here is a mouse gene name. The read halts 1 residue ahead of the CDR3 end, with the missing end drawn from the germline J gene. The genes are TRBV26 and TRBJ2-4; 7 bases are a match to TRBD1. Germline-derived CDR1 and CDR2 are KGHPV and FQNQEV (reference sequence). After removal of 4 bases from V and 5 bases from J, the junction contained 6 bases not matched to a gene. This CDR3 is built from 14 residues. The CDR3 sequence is CASSPGGRRNTLYF. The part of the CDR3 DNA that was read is TGTGCCAGCAGTCCAGGGGGAAGAAGAAACACCTTGTAC.

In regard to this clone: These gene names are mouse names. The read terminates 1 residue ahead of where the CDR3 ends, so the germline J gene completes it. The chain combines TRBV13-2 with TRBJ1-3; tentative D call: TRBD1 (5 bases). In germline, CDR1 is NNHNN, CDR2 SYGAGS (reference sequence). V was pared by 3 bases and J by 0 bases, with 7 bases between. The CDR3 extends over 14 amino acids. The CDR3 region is CASGGTNSGNTLYF. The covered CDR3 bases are TGTGCCAGCGGTGGGACAAATTCTGGAAATACGCTCTAT.

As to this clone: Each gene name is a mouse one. Partial CDR3 DNA: TGCACCTGCAGTGCTTCCAGAAACACAGAAGTCTTC. Its protein is CTCSASRNTEVF. The entire CDR3 protein reads CTCSASRNTEVFF. The genes are TRBV1 and TRBJ1-1; no firm D call. The read terminates 1 residue ahead of where the CDR3 ends, so the germline J gene completes it. This CDR3 has 13 amino acids. Germline V gene sequence: CDR1 NSQYPW, CDR2 LRSPGD (reference sequence). Trimming took off 3 bases at V and 1 base at J, with 6 bases between the two ends.

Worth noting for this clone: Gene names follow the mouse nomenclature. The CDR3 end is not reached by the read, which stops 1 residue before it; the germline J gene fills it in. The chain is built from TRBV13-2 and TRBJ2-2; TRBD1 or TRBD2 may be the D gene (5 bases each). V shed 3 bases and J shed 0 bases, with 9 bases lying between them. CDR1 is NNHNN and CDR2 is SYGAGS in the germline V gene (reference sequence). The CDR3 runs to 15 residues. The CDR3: CASGAGTTNTGQLYF. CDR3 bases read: TGTGCCAGCGGTGCCGGGACGACAAACACCGGGCAGCTCTAC.

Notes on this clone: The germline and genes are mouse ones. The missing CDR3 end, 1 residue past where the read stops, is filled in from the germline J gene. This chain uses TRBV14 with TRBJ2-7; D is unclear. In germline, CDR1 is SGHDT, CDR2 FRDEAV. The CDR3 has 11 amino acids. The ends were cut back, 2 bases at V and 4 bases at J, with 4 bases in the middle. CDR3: CASSFNYEQYF. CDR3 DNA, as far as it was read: TGTGCCAGCAGTTTTAATTATGAACAGTAC.

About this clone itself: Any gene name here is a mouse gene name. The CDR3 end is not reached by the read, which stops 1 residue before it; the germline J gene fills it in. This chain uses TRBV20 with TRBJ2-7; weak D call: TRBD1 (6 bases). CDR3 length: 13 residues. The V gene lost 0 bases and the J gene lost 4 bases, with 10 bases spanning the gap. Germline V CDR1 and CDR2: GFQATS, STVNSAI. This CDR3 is CGARDGQKYEQYF. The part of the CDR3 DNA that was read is TGTGGTGCTAGGGATGGACAGAAATATGAACAGTAC.

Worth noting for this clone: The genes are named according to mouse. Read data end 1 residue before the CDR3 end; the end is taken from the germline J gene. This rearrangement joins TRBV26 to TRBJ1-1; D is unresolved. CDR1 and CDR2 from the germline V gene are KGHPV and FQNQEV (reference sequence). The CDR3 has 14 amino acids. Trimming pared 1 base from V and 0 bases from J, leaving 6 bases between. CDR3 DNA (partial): TGTGCCAGCAGTCTGTTACATACAAACACAGAAGTCTTC. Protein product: CASSLLHTNTEVF. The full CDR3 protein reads CASSLLHTNTEVFF.

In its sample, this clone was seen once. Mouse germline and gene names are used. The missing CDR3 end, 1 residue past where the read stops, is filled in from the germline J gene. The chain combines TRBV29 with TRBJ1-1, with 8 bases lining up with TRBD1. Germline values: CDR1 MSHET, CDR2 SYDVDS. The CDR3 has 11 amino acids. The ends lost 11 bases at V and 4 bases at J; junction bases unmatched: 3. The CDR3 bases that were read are TGTGCTTCAGGGGGCGGCACAGAAGTCTTC. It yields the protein CASGGGTEVF. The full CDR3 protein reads CASGGGTEVFF. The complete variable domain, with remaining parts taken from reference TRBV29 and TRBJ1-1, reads DMKVTQMPRYLIKRMGENVLLECGQDMSHETMYWYRQDPGLGLQLIYISYDVDSNSEGDIPKGYRVSRKKREHFSLILDSAKTNQTSVYFCASGGGTEVFFGKGTRLTVV.

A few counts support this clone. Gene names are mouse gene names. The CDR3 reads CGARDRAQAPLF. CDR3 bases read: TGTGGTGCTAGGGATAGGGCCCAGGCTCCGCTT. The chain links TRBV20 to TRBJ1-5; D remains unclear. The CDR3 goes on 1 residue after the read ends, and that part is filled in from the germline J gene. This CDR3 has 12 amino acids. Trimming took off 0 bases at V and 6 bases at J, with 6 bases between the two ends. Per the germline V gene, CDR1 is GFQATS and CDR2 is STVNSAI.